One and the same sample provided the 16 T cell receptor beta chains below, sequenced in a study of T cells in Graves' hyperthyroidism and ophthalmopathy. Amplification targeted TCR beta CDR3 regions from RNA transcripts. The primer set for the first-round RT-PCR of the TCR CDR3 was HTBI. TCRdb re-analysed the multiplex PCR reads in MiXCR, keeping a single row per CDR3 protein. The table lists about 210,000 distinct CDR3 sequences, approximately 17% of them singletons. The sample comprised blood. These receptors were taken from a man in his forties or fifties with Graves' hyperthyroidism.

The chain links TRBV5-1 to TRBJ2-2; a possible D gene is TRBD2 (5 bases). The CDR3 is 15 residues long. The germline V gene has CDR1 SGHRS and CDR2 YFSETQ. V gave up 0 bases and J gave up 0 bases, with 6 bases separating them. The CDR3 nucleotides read TGCGCCAGCAGCTTGGGACTAACGAACACCGGGGAGCTGTTTTTT. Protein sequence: CASSLGLTNTGELFF.

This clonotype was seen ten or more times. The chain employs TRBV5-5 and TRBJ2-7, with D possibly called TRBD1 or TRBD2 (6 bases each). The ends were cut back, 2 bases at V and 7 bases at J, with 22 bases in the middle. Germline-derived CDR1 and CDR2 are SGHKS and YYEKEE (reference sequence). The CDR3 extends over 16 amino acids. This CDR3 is CASSFRGSGGAGEQYF. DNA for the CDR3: TGTGCCAGCAGCTTTCGCGGATCTGGGGGCGCGGGGGAGCAGTACTTC.

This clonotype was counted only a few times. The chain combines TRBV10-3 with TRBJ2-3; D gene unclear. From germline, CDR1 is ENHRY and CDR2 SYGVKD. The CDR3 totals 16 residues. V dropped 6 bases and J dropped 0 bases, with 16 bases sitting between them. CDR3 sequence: CAIRRQSSTSTDTQYF. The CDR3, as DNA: TGTGCCATCAGGAGGCAGTCGTCGACTAGCACAGATACGCAGTATTTT.

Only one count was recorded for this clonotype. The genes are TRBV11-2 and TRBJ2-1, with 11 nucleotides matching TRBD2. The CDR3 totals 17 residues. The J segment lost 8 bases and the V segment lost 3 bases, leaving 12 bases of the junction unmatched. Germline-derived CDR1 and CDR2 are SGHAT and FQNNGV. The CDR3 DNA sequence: TGTGCCAGCAGCTTGGCTTTACTAGCGGGAGTAGCGGATGAGCAGTTCTTC. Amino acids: CASSLALLAGVADEQFF.

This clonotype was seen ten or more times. The CDR3 region has the DNA TGCAGTGTCCATTCATCTAGCGCGGGTTACGAGCAGTACTTC. It yields the protein CSVHSSSAGYEQYF. The chain has TRBV20-1 and TRBJ2-7; maybe TRBD2 (6 bases). Trimming shortened V by 7 bases and J by 4 bases, and 20 bases separated the two germline ends. The CDR3 runs to 14 residues. Germline CDR1 is DFQATT and CDR2 is SNEGSKA (reference sequence).

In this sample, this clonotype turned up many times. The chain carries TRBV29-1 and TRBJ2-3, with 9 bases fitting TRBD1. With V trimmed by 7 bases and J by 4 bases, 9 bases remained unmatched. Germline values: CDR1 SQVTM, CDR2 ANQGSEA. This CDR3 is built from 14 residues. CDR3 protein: CSARGGQGADTQYF. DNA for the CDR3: TGCAGCGCCCGCGGGGGACAGGGAGCAGATACGCAGTATTTT.

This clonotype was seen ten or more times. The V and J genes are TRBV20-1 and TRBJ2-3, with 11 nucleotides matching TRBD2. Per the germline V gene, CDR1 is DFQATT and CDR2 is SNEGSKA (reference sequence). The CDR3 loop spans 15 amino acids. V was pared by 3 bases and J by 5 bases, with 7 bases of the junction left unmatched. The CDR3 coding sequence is TGCAGTGCTAGTCAGACTAGCGGGATGAGAGATACGCAGTATTTT. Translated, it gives CSASQTSGMRDTQYF.

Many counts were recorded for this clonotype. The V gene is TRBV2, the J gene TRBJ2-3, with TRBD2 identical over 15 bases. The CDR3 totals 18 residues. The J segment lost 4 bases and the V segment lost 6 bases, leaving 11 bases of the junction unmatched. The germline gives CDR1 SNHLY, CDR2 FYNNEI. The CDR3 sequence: CASRPGLAGGSGPDTQYF. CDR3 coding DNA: TGTGCCAGCAGACCGGGACTAGCGGGAGGTTCGGGGCCAGATACGCAGTATTTT.

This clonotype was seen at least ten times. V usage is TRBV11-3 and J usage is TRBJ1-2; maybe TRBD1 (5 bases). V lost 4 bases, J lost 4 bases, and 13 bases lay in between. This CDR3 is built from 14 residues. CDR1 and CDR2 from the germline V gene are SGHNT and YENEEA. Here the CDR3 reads CASSSPPTVYGYTF. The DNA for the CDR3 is TGTGCCAGCAGCTCCCCACCGACAGTCTATGGCTACACCTTC.

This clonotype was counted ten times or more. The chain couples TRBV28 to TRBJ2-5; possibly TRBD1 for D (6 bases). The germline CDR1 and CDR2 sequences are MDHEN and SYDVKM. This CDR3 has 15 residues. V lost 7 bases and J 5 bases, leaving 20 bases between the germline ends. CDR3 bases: TGTGCCAGCAATCGACATTCCAGGGGCATGGAGACCCAGTACTTC. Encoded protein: CASNRHSRGMETQYF.

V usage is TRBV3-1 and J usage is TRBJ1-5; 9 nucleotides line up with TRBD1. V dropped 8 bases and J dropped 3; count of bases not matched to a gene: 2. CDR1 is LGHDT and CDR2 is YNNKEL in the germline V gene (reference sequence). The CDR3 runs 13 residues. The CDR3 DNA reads TGTGCCAGCGGGACAGGGAACAATCAGCCCCAGCATTTT. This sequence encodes CASGTGNNQPQHF.

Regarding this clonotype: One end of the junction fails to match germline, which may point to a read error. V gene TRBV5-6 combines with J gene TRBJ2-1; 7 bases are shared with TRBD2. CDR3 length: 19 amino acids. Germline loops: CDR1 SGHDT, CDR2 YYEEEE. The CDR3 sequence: CASGLGKGGRRPLYNEQFF. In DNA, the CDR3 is TGTGCCAGCGGCTTGGGTAAGGGAGGGAGAAGGCCCCTCTACAATGAGCAGTTCTTC.

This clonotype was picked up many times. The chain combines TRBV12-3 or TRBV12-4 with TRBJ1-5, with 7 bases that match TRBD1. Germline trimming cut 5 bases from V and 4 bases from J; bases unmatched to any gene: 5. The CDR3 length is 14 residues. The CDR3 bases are TGTGCCAGCAGTCGCGGGACAGAAAATCAGCCCCAGCATTTT. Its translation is CASSRGTENQPQHF.

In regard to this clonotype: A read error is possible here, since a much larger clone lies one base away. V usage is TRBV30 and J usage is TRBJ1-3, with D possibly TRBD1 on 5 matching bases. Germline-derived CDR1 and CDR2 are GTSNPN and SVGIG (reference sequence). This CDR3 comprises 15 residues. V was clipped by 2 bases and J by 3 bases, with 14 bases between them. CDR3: CAWSWGRAFGNTIYF. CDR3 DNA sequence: TGTGCCTGGAGTTGGGGACGGGCCTTTGGAAACACCATATATTTT.

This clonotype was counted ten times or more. The CDR3 region is CAWSPARGRTQYF. In nucleotides, the CDR3 is TGTGCCTGGAGCCCAGCGAGGGGCCGTACGCAGTATTTT. The chain combines TRBV30 with TRBJ2-3; D may match TRBD1 or TRBD2 (5 bases each). CDR1 GTSNPN and CDR2 SVGIG come from the germline V gene (reference sequence). The CDR3 is made up of 13 amino acids. Trimming pared 3 bases from V and 8 bases from J, leaving 15 bases between.

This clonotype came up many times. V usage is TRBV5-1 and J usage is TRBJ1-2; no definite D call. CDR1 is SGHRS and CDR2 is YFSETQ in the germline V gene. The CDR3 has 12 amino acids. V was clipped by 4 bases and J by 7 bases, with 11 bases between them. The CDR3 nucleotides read TGCGCCAGCAGCGGGAATTTAGGTGGCTACACCTTC. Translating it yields CASSGNLGGYTF.